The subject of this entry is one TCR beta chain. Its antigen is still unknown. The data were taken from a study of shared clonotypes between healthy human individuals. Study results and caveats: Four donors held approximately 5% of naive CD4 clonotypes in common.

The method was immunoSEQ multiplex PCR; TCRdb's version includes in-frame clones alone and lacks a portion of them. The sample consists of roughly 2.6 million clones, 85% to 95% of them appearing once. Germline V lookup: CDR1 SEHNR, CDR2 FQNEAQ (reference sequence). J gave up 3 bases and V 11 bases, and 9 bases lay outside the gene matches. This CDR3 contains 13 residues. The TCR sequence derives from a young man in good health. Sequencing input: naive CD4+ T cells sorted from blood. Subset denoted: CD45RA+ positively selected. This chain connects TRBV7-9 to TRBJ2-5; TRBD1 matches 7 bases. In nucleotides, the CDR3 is TGTGCCTCATACTCCGGGACAGAAGAGACCCAGTACTTC. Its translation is CASYSGTEETQYF.